A single sample is the source of the 7 T cell receptor beta chains below, sequenced in a study of blood T cells in healthy people across ages. For the second PCR, which ran for 7 to 11 cycles, a sample-barcoded 5' primer and a J-beta primer mix were used. TCRdb analysed the 5' RACE reads with MiXCR anew, one entry per CDR3 protein. The table has roughly 570,000 distinct CDR3 sequences, approximately 27% seen once; the top ten hold about a fifth. Sequencing was performed on blood. Receptors originate from a woman between 65 and 79 years old in good health.

This chain uses TRBV29-1 with TRBJ1-2; weak D call: TRBD1 (6 bases). Trimming left V 3 bases short and J 12 bases short, with 17 bases between. The V gene's germline CDR1 is SQVTM and CDR2 ANQGSEA. The CDR3 contains 12 residues. The CDR3 here is CSVEADRTRNTF. The CDR3 DNA reads as TGCAGCGTTGAGGCGGACAGAACCAGAAACACCTTC.

The J gene is TRBJ2-1, the V gene TRBV4-3; no clear D gene. Germline CDR1 is LGHNA and CDR2 is YSLEER. With 4 bases removed from V and 4 bases from J, the gap between germline ends came to 14 bases. CDR3 length equals 15 residues. The CDR3 spells CASSPRAQSYNEQFF. The CDR3 DNA reads as TGCGCCAGCAGCCCAAGAGCACAGTCGTACAATGAGCAGTTCTTC.

This clonotype was observed a few times. This chain uses TRBV5-4 with TRBJ2-1, with 7 bases identical to TRBD2. The CDR3 consists of 14 residues. V shed 7 bases and J 3 bases; nucleotides not matched to a gene: 7. CDR1 and CDR2 from the germline V gene are SGHNT and YYREEE (reference sequence). CDR3 nucleotide sequence: TGTGCCAGCGTCCAGTGGGGGGGCTACAATGAGCAGTTCTTC. It encodes CASVQWGGYNEQFF.

The sample holds a few counts of this clonotype. The CDR3 DNA is TGTGCCAGCAGCTTGGGCTGGACAGGCAAAAATGAGCAGTTCTTC. Its protein product is CASSLGWTGKNEQFF. The rearrangement links TRBV5-5 to TRBJ2-1; TRBD1 matches at 7 bases. The germline V gene encodes CDR1 SGHKS and CDR2 YYEKEE (reference sequence). This CDR3 spans 15 amino acids. Unmatched junction bases numbered 7, after V lost 0 bases and J lost 7 bases.

This clonotype was counted a few times. This chain joins TRBV7-8 and TRBJ1-4; D call uncertain. The CDR3 consists of 13 residues. Germline-derived CDR1 and CDR2 are SGHVS and FQNEAQ. Trimming took 5 bases from V and 7 from J, leaving 11 bases between them. The CDR3 DNA sequence: TGTGCCAGCAGCCGCCCCCCGACTGAAAAACTGTTTTTT. Protein: CASSRPPTEKLFF.

By sample share, this clonotype is medium-sized. The chain recombines TRBV29-1 with TRBJ2-7; D is possibly TRBD1 (6 bases). CDR3 size: 13 residues. Germline V gene data show CDR1 as SQVTM and CDR2 as ANQGSEA. Deletions cut 6 bases from V and 1 base from J, with 13 bases between. This chain's CDR3 is CSVRDTESYEQYF. For the CDR3, the DNA is TGCAGCGTCCGGGACACCGAATCCTACGAGCAGTACTTC.

CDR3 in DNA: TGTGCCAGCAGCCAGCAACTAGGGAAGAGCACAGATACGCAGTATTTT. This translates into CASSQQLGKSTDTQYF. The rearrangement uses TRBV3-1 and TRBJ2-3, with D perhaps matching TRBD2 (5 bases). Germline CDR1 is LGHDT and CDR2 is YNNKEL (reference sequence). Trimming stripped 3 bases from V and 0 bases from J, with 13 bases between. The CDR3 extends over 16 amino acids.